The 31 T cell receptor beta chains presented below share a single source sample, sequenced in a study of cytomegalovirus exposure and HLA in healthy donors. PCR primers comprised 60 Vbeta and 13 Jbeta primers. Assay used: immunoSEQ multiplex PCR; TCRdb lists only in-frame clones, some missing. The sample includes approximately 120,000 clones. The material sequenced was PBMCs. These TCRs come from a man under 40 in good health and CMV-seronegative.

This sequence joins TRBV28 and TRBJ2-6; the match to TRBD1 covers 7 bases. Germline CDR1 and CDR2: MDHEN and SYDVKM. The CDR3 loop spans 19 amino acids. Germline trimming cut 4 bases from V and 0 bases from J; bases unmatched to any gene: 12. In DNA, the CDR3 is TGTGCCAGCAGTTCGTCCGGACAGGCGGAACTCTCTGGGGCCAACGTCCTGACTTTC. This gives the protein CASSSSGQAELSGANVLTF.

V gene TRBV25-1 combines with J gene TRBJ1-1, with D perhaps matching TRBD1 (5 bases). CDR3 size: 13 residues. Germline lookup yields CDR1 MGHDK and CDR2 SYGVNS. V lost 4 bases and J 5 bases, leaving 11 bases between the germline ends. The CDR3 sequence is CASSVAGITEAFF. The CDR3 DNA is TGTGCCAGCAGTGTGGCAGGGATAACTGAAGCTTTCTTT.

The chain carries TRBV28 and TRBJ2-5; perhaps TRBD1 as D (7 bases). The germline gives CDR1 MDHEN, CDR2 SYDVKM. Trimming pared 2 bases from V and 4 bases from J, leaving 14 bases between. The CDR3 sequence is 15 residues long. CDR3 sequence (DNA): TGTGCCAGCAGTTTACTCCAGGGGGGAAGAGAGACCCAGTACTTC. Protein: CASSLLQGGRETQYF.

V and J are TRBV5-1 and TRBJ2-2; D uncertain. The CDR3 loop spans 14 amino acids. Germline V gene data show CDR1 as SGHRS and CDR2 as YFSETQ. The V end was cut by 0 bases, the J end by 2 bases, with 5 bases between. The CDR3 nucleotides read TGCGCCAGCAGCTTGGGACTTAACACCGGGGAGCTGTTTTTT. This sequence encodes CASSLGLNTGELFF.

This chain uses TRBV27 with TRBJ2-1, with D perhaps matching TRBD1 (5 bases). This CDR3 region has 14 residues. Germline CDR1 and CDR2: MNHEY and SMNVEV (reference sequence). The ends were cut back, 6 bases at V and 1 base at J, with 10 bases in the middle. The CDR3 is CASRRGSSYNEQFF. The CDR3 DNA is TGTGCCAGCAGAAGGGGCAGTTCCTACAATGAGCAGTTCTTC.

The V gene is TRBV5-6, the J gene TRBJ2-1, with 9 bases identical to TRBD2. Losses at the gene ends were 4 bases for V and 3 bases for J; bases not matched to a gene: 5. This CDR3 has 15 residues. The V gene's germline CDR1 is SGHDT and CDR2 YYEEEE. The DNA for the CDR3 is TGTGCCAGCAGCCGGACTAGCGAAAGCTACAATGAGCAGTTCTTC. This sequence encodes CASSRTSESYNEQFF.

This chain joins TRBV27 and TRBJ1-2; a possible D gene is TRBD1 (5 bases). V was shortened by 3 bases and J by 3 bases, with 8 bases between the two germline ends. The CDR3 consists of 13 residues. Germline lookup yields CDR1 MNHEY and CDR2 SMNVEV (reference sequence). DNA of the CDR3: TGTGCCAGCAGTTTCAGGGAGGACTATGGCTACACCTTC. Translating gives CASSFREDYGYTF.

The chain couples TRBV5-1 to TRBJ2-7; D may be TRBD1 (6 bases). V lost 4 bases, J lost 2 bases, and 16 bases lay in between. The CDR3 sequence is 15 residues long. Per germline, CDR1 SGHRS and CDR2 YFSETQ. This chain's CDR3 is CASSHGQPPTYEQYF. CDR3 nucleotides: TGCGCCAGCAGCCATGGACAGCCACCAACCTACGAGCAGTACTTC.

V usage is TRBV29-1 and J usage is TRBJ2-1; 13 nucleotides align to TRBD2. After removal of 4 bases from V and 10 bases from J, the junction contained 19 bases not matched to a gene. The CDR3 runs to 18 residues. Germline V gene data show CDR1 as SQVTM and CDR2 as ANQGSEA. The CDR3 sequence: CSVGSYGLAGAKGEEQFF. The CDR3 region has the DNA TGCAGCGTTGGATCCTATGGACTAGCGGGAGCTAAGGGGGAGGAGCAGTTCTTC.

The genes are TRBV5-1 and TRBJ1-1; possible D gene TRBD1, 6 bases. The CDR3 runs to 15 residues. V shed 4 bases and J shed 5 bases, with 18 bases lying between them. Germline values: CDR1 SGHRS, CDR2 YFSETQ. The CDR3 DNA follows: TGCGCCAGCAGCCCGAGGGGGGGAGGGGTTACTGAAGCTTTCTTT. This gives the protein CASSPRGGGVTEAFF.

The chain is built from TRBV20-1 and TRBJ1-1; D unclear. Germline CDR1 is DFQATT and CDR2 is SNEGSKA (reference sequence). Trimming cost V 6 bases and J 1 base, with 6 bases left between them. This CDR3 has 11 amino acids. In DNA, the CDR3 is TGCAGTGCGGCTGAGAACACTGAAGCTTTCTTT. It is translated as CSAAENTEAFF.

The CDR3 is CASSWTGKQPQHF. CDR3 nucleotides: TGTGCCAGCAGCTGGACAGGGAAGCAGCCCCAGCATTTT. V and J are TRBV7-2 and TRBJ1-5; TRBD1 matches 8 bases. The germline V gene encodes CDR1 SGHTA and CDR2 FQGNSA. V lost 4 bases, J lost 7 bases, and 3 bases stayed unmatched. This CDR3 has 13 residues.

The chain carries TRBV18 and TRBJ1-2; TRBD1 is a possible D gene (5 bases). Between the trimmed V and J ends, which lost 2 bases and 1 base, there was a span of 14 bases. The CDR3 runs to 16 residues. CDR1 and CDR2 (germline): KGHSH, LQKENI. The CDR3 protein is CASSPVGHIFNYGYTF. CDR3 DNA: TGTGCCAGCTCACCAGTCGGACACATCTTTAACTATGGCTACACCTTC.

The chain carries TRBV18 and TRBJ1-1; tentatively, D is TRBD1 (6 bases). The CDR3 loop spans 13 amino acids. Germline V gene lookup returns CDR1 KGHSH and CDR2 LQKENI. Trimming stripped 3 bases from V and 3 bases from J, with 8 bases between. The CDR3, as DNA: TGTGCCAGCTCACCGTCAGGGGACACTGAAGCTTTCTTT. It translates to CASSPSGDTEAFF.

The J gene is TRBJ2-3, the V gene TRBV5-6; TRBD2 matches at 11 bases. The CDR3 runs 17 residues. The trim removed 3 bases at V and 2 bases at J, leaving 8 bases unmatched. Germline-derived CDR1 and CDR2 are SGHDT and YYEEEE. DNA for the CDR3: TGTGCCAGCAGCTCCGAAACTAGCGGGAGTTACACAGATACGCAGTATTTT. Residues: CASSSETSGSYTDTQYF. Full variable domain (remainder filled in from reference TRBV5-6 and TRBJ2-3): DAGVTQSPTHLIKTRGQQVTLRCSPKSGHDTVSWYQQALGQGPQFIFQYYEEEERQRGNFPDRFSGHQFPNYSSELNVNALLLGDSALYLCASSSETSGSYTDTQYFGPGTRLTVL.

The chain combines TRBV4-2 with TRBJ2-7; possibly TRBD2 for D (5 bases). Germline lookup yields CDR1 LGHNA and CDR2 YNFKEQ. The CDR3 contains 15 residues. Between the trimmed V and J ends, which lost 1 base and 5 bases, there was a span of 15 bases. The CDR3, as DNA: TGTGCCAGCAGCCAAGCCACCCGGGAAGGAAACGAGCAGTACTTC. This encodes CASSQATREGNEQYF.

The chain is built from TRBV28 and TRBJ2-7; TRBD2 agrees at 14 bases. CDR1 is MDHEN and CDR2 is SYDVKM in the germline V gene. This CDR3 has 13 residues. V was clipped by 5 bases and J by 10 bases; unmatched bases: 4. CDR3 DNA sequence: TGTGCCAGCAGTCCGACTAGCGGGAGGGACCAGTACTTC. Its translation: CASSPTSGRDQYF. Combining the CDR3 with reference TRBV28 and TRBJ2-7 gives the whole variable domain DVKVTQSSRYLVKRTGEKVFLECVQDMDHENMFWYRQDPGLGLRLIYFSYDVKMKEKGDIPEGYSVSREKKERFSLILESASTNQTSMYLCASSPTSGRDQYFGPGTRLTVT.

The chain joins TRBV6-5 to TRBJ2-1; 10 nucleotides agree with TRBD2. Losses at the gene ends were 6 bases for V and 0 bases for J; bases not matched to a gene: 2. The CDR3 has 15 residues. Germline V gives CDR1 MNHEY, CDR2 SVGAGI. The CDR3: CASSRTSGSYNEQFF. Here the CDR3 DNA reads TGTGCCAGCAGCCGGACTAGCGGCTCCTACAATGAGCAGTTCTTC.

The chain has TRBV7-3 and TRBJ2-1; the match to TRBD2 covers 11 bases. The CDR3 is 12 amino acids. Trimming took 8 bases from V and 9 from J; bases not matched to a gene: 3. Germline CDR1 reads SGHTA; CDR2 reads FQGTGA. CDR3 bases: TGTGCCAGCGGACTAGCGGGCGGTGAGCAGTTCTTC. It specifies CASGLAGGEQFF.

The chain joins TRBV5-4 to TRBJ2-7; TRBD2 agrees at 8 bases. Germline loops: CDR1 SGHNT, CDR2 YYREEE (reference sequence). V shed 4 bases and J 5 bases; nucleotides not matched to a gene: 11. The CDR3 is 15 residues long. The CDR3 DNA follows: TGTGCCAGCAGCCGGAGCGGGAGTCTTGTCCACGAGCAGTACTTC. Its translation: CASSRSGSLVHEQYF.

The CDR3 coding sequence is TGTGCCAGCAGTCGGACACTTGGGAGGGCAGATACGCAGTATTTT. It yields the protein CASSRTLGRADTQYF. The chain carries TRBV6-4 and TRBJ2-3, with TRBD2 matching over 7 bases. CDR3 length: 15 residues. V gave up 5 bases and J gave up 4 bases; unmatched junction bases: 9. The germline CDR1 and CDR2 sequences are MRHNA and SNTAGT.

The chain employs TRBV11-2 and TRBJ1-1; TRBD1 aligns across 9 bases. J was trimmed by 4 bases and V by 5 bases; bases with no gene match: 8. Per the germline V gene, CDR1 is SGHAT and CDR2 is FQNNGV. The CDR3 extends over 15 amino acids. The CDR3 coding sequence is TGTGCCAGCAGCCTCACAGGGGGCGCGAGCACTGAAGCTTTCTTT. Protein: CASSLTGGASTEAFF.

The chain combines TRBV5-4 with TRBJ2-4, with 7 bases that match TRBD2. Per the germline V gene, CDR1 is SGHNT and CDR2 is YYREEE (reference sequence). CDR3 length: 14 amino acids. The junction had 2 bases not matched to a gene; V was cut back by 0 bases and J by 5 bases. The CDR3 sequence: CASSLGGGENIQYF. The DNA of the CDR3 is TGTGCCAGCAGCTTGGGTGGGGGGGAAAACATTCAGTACTTC.

The chain recombines TRBV4-3 with TRBJ2-5; no clear D gene. The J call is uncertain, as TRBJ2-7 better fits the DNA end. The CDR3 loop spans 15 amino acids. From germline, CDR1 is LGHNA and CDR2 YSLEER. As DNA, the CDR3 is TGCGCCAGCAGCCAAGGCTTTACGGGTTCCTACGAGCAGTACTTC. It specifies CASSQGFTGSYEQYF.

V and J are TRBV5-5 and TRBJ2-2, with 9 bases matching TRBD1. V trimming: 2 bases; J trimming: 6 bases; junction bases outside the gene matches: 8. In germline, CDR1 is SGHKS, CDR2 YYEKEE (reference sequence). The CDR3 totals 16 residues. Here the CDR3 reads CASSFTGGARAGELFF. The CDR3 nucleotides are TGTGCCAGCAGCTTCACAGGGGGCGCGAGGGCCGGGGAGCTGTTTTTT.

V usage is TRBV19 and J usage is TRBJ1-2, with a possible D match to TRBD1 (5 bases). V dropped 6 bases and J dropped 4 bases, with 9 bases sitting between them. CDR1 LNHDA and CDR2 SQIVND come from the germline V gene (reference sequence). This CDR3 is built from 12 residues. The CDR3 here is CASSAGGYGYTF. The CDR3, as DNA: TGTGCCAGTAGCGCGGGGGGCTATGGCTACACCTTC.

The chain recombines TRBV4-3 with TRBJ2-7, with 9 bases matching TRBD2. The CDR3 runs 15 residues. CDR1 and CDR2 from the germline V gene are LGHNA and YSLEER. Germline trimming cut 2 bases from V and 4 bases from J; bases unmatched to any gene: 6. This CDR3 is CASSQYAGGIYEQYF. The CDR3 DNA sequence: TGCGCCAGCAGCCAATACGCGGGAGGGATTTACGAGCAGTACTTC.

The V gene is TRBV6-1, the J gene TRBJ1-5; possible D gene TRBD1, 5 bases. Germline CDR1 is MNHNS and CDR2 is SASEGT. V dropped 8 bases and J dropped 5 bases, with 13 bases sitting between them. The CDR3 covers 13 residues. The CDR3 sequence: CASRVGGDQPQHF. CDR3 nucleotides: TGTGCCAGCCGCGTCGGGGGGGATCAGCCCCAGCATTTT.

V is TRBV5-6 and J is TRBJ2-1; TRBD2 matches 7 bases. The CDR3 has 16 residues. CDR1 and CDR2 from the germline V gene are SGHDT and YYEEEE. V lost 0 bases, J lost 4 bases, and 7 bases stayed unmatched. The CDR3 here is CASSLVRDYYYNEQFF. The CDR3 DNA follows: TGTGCCAGCAGCTTGGTCAGGGACTATTATTACAATGAGCAGTTCTTC.

The rearrangement links TRBV27 to TRBJ2-1, with D tentatively TRBD2 (5 bases). V dropped 8 bases and J dropped 0 bases, with 20 bases sitting between them. This CDR3 is built from 17 residues. CDR1 MNHEY and CDR2 SMNVEV come from the germline V gene (reference sequence). CDR3 DNA sequence: TGTGCCAGCGTAGGGCGGGTCGGGATTAGCTCCTACAATGAGCAGTTCTTC. Translating it yields CASVGRVGISSYNEQFF.

V and J are TRBV7-3 and TRBJ2-3; D is perhaps TRBD2 (6 bases). This CDR3 is built from 16 residues. Trimming removed 1 base at V and 4 bases at J, with 15 bases between. CDR1 and CDR2 from the germline V gene are SGHTA and FQGTGA. CDR3 DNA sequence: TGTGCCAGCAGCTTAATGGGGGGAGGAGGCGCAGATACGCAGTATTTT. Protein product: CASSLMGGGGADTQYF.